This T cell receptor (beta chain) was captured in a study of control samples from healthy donors and cancer patients. Here immunoSEQ multiplex PCR was the method, and the copy in TCRdb shows in-frame clones only, minus some. Of some 120,000 clones listed, roughly 84% were seen once; the top ten hold approximately 3.2%. Trimming took off 7 bases at V and 0 bases at J, with 13 bases between the two ends. The germline CDR1 and CDR2 sequences are MDHEN and SYDVKM. This CDR3 contains 15 residues. The clonotype comes from a man in his fifties or sixties in good health. Sequences were obtained from blood. V usage is TRBV28 and J usage is TRBJ1-5; D is unclear. The CDR3 here is CASILEWPSNQPQHF. DNA for the CDR3: TGTGCCAGCATCCTCGAGTGGCCTAGCAATCAGCCCCAGCATTTT.